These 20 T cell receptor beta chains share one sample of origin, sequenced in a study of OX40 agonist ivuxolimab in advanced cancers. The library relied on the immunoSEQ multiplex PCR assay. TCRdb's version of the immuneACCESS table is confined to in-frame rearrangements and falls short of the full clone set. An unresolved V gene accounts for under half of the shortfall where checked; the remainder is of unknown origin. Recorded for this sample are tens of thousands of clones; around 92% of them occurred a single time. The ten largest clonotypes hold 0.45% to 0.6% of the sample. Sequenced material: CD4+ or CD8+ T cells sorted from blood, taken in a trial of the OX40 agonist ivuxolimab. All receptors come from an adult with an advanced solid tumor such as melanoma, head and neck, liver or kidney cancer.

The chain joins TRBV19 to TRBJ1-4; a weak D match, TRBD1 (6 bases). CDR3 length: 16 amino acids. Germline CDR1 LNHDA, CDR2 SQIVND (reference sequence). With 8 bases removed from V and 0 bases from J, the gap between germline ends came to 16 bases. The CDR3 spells CASSKGRTATNEKLFF. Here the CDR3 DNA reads TGTGCCAGTTCGAAGGGCCGGACAGCAACTAATGAAAAACTGTTTTTT.

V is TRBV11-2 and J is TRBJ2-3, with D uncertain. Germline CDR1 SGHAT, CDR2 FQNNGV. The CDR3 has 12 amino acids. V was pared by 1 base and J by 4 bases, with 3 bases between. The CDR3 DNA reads TGTGCCAGCAGCTTAGTGTCAGATACGCAGTATTTT. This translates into CASSLVSDTQYF.

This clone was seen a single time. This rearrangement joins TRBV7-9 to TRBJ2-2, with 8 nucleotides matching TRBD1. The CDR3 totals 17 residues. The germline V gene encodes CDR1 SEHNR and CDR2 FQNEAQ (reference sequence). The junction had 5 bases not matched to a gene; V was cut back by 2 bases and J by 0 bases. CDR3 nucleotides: TGTGCCAGCAGCTTATCTCCAGGGGGCGCGAACACCGGGGAGCTGTTTTTT. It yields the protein CASSLSPGGANTGELFF.

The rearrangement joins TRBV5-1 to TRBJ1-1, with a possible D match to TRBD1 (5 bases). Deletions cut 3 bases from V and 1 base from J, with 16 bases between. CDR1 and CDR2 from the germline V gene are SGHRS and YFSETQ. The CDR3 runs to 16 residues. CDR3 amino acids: CASSSGTLNPNTEAFF. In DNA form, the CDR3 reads TGCGCCAGCAGCTCGGGGACCTTAAACCCGAACACTGAAGCTTTCTTT.

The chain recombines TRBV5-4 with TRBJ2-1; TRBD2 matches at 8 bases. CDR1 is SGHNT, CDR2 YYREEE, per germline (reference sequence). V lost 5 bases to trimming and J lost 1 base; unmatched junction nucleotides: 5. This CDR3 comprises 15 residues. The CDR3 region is CASRFSGDSYNEQFF. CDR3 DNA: TGTGCCAGCAGATTTAGCGGGGATTCCTACAATGAGCAGTTCTTC.

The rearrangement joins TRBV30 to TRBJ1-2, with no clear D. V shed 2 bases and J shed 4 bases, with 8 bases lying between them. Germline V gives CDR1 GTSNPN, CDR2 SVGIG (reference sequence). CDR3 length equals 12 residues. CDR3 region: CAWSRPSYGYTF. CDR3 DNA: TGTGCCTGGAGTCGGCCGAGCTATGGCTACACCTTC. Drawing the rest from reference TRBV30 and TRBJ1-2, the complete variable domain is SQTIHQWPATLVQPVGSPLSLECTVEGTSNPNLYWYRQAAGRGLQLLFYSVGIGQISSEVPQNLSASRPQDRQFILSSKKLLLSDSGFYLCAWSRPSYGYTFGSGTRLTVV.

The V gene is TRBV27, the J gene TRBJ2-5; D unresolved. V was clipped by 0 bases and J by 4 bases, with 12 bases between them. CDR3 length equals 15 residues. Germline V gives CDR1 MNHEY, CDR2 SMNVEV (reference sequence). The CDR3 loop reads CASSLSKARPETQYF. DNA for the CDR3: TGTGCCAGCAGTTTATCGAAGGCAAGACCAGAGACCCAGTACTTC.

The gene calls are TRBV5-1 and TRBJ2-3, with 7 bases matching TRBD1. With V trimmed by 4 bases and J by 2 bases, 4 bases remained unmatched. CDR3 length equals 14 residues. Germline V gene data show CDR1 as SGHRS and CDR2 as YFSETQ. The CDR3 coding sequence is TGCGCCAGCAGCACCGGGACAGCCACAGATACGCAGTATTTT. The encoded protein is CASSTGTATDTQYF.

This chain's CDR3 is CASSSGTQETQYF. The CDR3 bases are TGTGCCAGCAGCTCGGGGACCCAAGAGACCCAGTACTTC. The rearrangement joins TRBV7-3 to TRBJ2-5, with D perhaps assigned TRBD1 or TRBD2 (5 bases each). CDR3 length: 13 residues. The V end lost 4 bases, the J end lost 1 base, and 7 bases lay between the germline ends. The V gene's germline CDR1 is SGHTA and CDR2 FQGTGA.

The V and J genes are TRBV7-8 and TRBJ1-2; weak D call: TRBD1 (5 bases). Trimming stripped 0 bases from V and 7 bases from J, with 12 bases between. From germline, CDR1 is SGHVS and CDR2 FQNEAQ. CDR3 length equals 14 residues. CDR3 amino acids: CASSLAGGMGGYTF. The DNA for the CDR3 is TGTGCCAGCAGCTTAGCCGGGGGGATGGGTGGCTACACCTTC. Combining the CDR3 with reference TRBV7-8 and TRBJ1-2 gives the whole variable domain GAGVSQSPRYKVAKRGQDVALRCDPISGHVSLFWYQQALGQGPEFLTYFQNEAQLDKSGLPSDRFFAERPEGSVSTLKIQRTQQEDSAVYLCASSLAGGMGGYTFGSGTRLTVV.

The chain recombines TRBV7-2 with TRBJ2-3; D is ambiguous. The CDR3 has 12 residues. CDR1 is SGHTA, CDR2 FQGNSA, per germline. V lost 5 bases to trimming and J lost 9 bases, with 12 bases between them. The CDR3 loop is CASSLPGLTQYF. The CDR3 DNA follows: TGTGCCAGCAGCCTCCCCGGGCTGACGCAGTATTTT. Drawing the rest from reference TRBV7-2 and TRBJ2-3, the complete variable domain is GAGVSQSPSNKVTEKGKDVELRCDPISGHTALYWYRQSLGQGLEFLIYFQGNSAPDKSGLPSDRFSAERTGGSVSTLTIQRTQQEDSAVYLCASSLPGLTQYFGPGTRLTVL.

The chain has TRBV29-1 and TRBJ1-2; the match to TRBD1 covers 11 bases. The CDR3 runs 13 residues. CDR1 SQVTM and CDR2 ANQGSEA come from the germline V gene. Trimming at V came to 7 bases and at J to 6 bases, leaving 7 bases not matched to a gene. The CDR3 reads CSAGQGALNGYTF. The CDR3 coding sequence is TGCAGCGCCGGACAGGGGGCATTGAATGGCTACACCTTC.

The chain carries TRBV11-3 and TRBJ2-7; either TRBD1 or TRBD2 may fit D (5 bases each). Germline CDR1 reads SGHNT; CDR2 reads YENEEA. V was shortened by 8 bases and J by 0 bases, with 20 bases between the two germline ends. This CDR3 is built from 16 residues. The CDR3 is CASAGGSDRISYEQYF. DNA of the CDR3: TGTGCCAGCGCCGGAGGCTCCGACAGAATCTCCTACGAGCAGTACTTC.

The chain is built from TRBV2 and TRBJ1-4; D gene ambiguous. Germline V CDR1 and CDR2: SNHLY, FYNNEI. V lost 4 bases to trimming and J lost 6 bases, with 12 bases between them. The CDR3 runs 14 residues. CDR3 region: CASSGSGGHEKLFF. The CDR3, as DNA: TGTGCCAGCAGTGGGAGTGGCGGCCATGAAAAACTGTTTTTT.

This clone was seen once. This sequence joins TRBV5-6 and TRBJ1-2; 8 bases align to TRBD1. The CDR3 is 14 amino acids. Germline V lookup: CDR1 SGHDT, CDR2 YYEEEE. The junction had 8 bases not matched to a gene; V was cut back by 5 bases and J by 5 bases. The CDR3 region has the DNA TGTGCCAGCAGTAGAGGACAGGGTGAATATGGCTACACCTTC. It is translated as CASSRGQGEYGYTF.

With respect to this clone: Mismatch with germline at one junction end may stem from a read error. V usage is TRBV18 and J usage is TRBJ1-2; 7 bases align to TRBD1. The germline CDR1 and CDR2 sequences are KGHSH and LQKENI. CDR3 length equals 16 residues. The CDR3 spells CASSPPSTGQAYDYTF. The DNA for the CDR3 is TGTGCCAGCTCACCACCGTCGACAGGGCAAGCCTATGACTACACCTTC.

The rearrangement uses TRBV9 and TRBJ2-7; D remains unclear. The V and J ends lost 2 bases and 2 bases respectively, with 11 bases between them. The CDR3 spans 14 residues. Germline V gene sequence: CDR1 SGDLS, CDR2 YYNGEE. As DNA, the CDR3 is TGTGCCAGCAGCGTCGGCGGCATAACCTACGAGCAGTACTTC. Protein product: CASSVGGITYEQYF.

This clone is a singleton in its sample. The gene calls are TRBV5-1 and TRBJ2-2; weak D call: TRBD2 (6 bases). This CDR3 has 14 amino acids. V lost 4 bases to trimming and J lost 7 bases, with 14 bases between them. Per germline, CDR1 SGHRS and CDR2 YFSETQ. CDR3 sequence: CASSHTSFGGELFF. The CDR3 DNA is TGCGCCAGCAGCCATACTAGCTTTGGCGGGGAGCTGTTTTTT.

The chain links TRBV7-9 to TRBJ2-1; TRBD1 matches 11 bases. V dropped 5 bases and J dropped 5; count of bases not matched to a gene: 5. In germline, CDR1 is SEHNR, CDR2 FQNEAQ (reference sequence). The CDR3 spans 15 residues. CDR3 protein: CASSGWTGGHNEQFF. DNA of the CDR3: TGTGCCAGCAGCGGGTGGACAGGGGGCCACAATGAGCAGTTCTTC. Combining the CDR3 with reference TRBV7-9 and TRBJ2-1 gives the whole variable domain DTGVSQNPRHKITKRGQNVTFRCDPISEHNRLYWYRQTLGQGPEFLTYFQNEAQLEKSRLLSDRFSAERPKGSFSTLEIQRTEQGDSAMYLCASSGWTGGHNEQFFGPGTRLTVL.

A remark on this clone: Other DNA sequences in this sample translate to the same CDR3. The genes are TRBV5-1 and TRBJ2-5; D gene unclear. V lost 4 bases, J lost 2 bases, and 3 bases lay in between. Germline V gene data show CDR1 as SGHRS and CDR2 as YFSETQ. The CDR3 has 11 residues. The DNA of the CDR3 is TGCGCCAGCAGCCAGCAAGAGACCCAGTACTTC. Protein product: CASSQQETQYF.